These 27 T cell receptor beta chains came from one sample sequenced in a study of cytomegalovirus exposure and HLA in healthy donors. The PCR employed 60 Vbeta primers together with 13 Jbeta primers. Libraries were prepared by immunoSEQ multiplex PCR; TCRdb keeps only in-frame clonotypes and omits some of them. The sample lists more than 80,000 clones, just under 70% occurring once. Sequenced material: PBMCs. All receptors come from a man aged 45-60 years in good health and CMV-seronegative.

The J gene is TRBJ2-5, the V gene TRBV27, with 11 bases matching TRBD2. The germline V gene has CDR1 MNHEY and CDR2 SMNVEV (reference sequence). The CDR3 covers 16 residues. V was clipped by 6 bases and J by 2 bases; unmatched bases: 8. DNA of the CDR3: TGTGCCAGCAGGCTCCTAGCGGGGGGCGGACAAGAGACCCAGTACTTC. It is translated as CASRLLAGGGQETQYF.

This clone was counted between two and nine times. The chain is built from TRBV5-1 and TRBJ1-3; tentatively, D is TRBD1 (5 bases). The germline V gene has CDR1 SGHRS and CDR2 YFSETQ. V was clipped by 0 bases and J by 4 bases, with 14 bases between them. This CDR3 is 16 amino acids long. The CDR3 DNA follows: TGCGCCAGCAGCTTGGCCCCCGCAGGGTACGGAAACACCATATATTTT. Residues: CASSLAPAGYGNTIYF. Looking up the rest from reference TRBV5-1 and TRBJ1-3 gives the full variable domain: KAGVTQTPRYLIKTRGQQVTLSCSPISGHRSVSWYQQTPGQGLQFLFEYFSETQRNKGNFPGRFSGRQFSNSRSEMNVSTLELGDSALYLCASSLAPAGYGNTIYFGEGSWLTVV.

This chain connects TRBV7-2 to TRBJ2-3, with no clear D. The germline V gene has CDR1 SGHTA and CDR2 FQGNSA. This CDR3 has 12 residues. Trimming left V 7 bases short and J 0 bases short, with 5 bases between. DNA of the CDR3: TGTGCCAGCACCACAAGCACAGATACGCAGTATTTT. Its protein is CASTTSTDTQYF.

This clone was seen a single time. The chain uses TRBV11-3 and TRBJ2-1; 11 nucleotides agree with TRBD2. The V and J ends lost 5 bases and 5 bases, in that order; junction bases with no gene match: 17. This CDR3 comprises 19 residues. CDR1 is SGHNT and CDR2 is YENEEA in the germline V gene. The chain's CDR3 is CASSVVGRWGLADHNEQFF. In nucleotides, the CDR3 is TGTGCCAGCAGCGTCGTGGGACGTTGGGGACTAGCGGACCACAATGAGCAGTTCTTC. The full variable domain, in which reference TRBV11-3 and TRBJ2-1 provide the parts outside the CDR3, is EAGVVQSPRYKIIEKKQPVAFWCNPISGHNTLYWYLQNLGQGPELLIRYENEEAVDDSQLPKDRFSAERLKGVDSTLKIQPAELGDSAVYLCASSVVGRWGLADHNEQFFGPGTRLTVL.

The CDR3 sequence: CSVVGVASGGGDEQYF. CDR3 bases: TGCAGCGTTGTTGGTGTCGCCTCCGGGGGTGGCGACGAGCAGTACTTC. V and J are TRBV29-1 and TRBJ2-7, with D possibly TRBD2 on 6 matching bases. Germline CDR1 SQVTM, CDR2 ANQGSEA. This CDR3 has 16 residues. The V gene lost 4 bases and the J gene lost 5 bases, with 24 bases spanning the gap.

The genes are TRBV19 and TRBJ1-1; tentative D call: TRBD1 (6 bases). Germline V gene lookup returns CDR1 LNHDA and CDR2 SQIVND (reference sequence). The CDR3 contains 14 residues. The V and J ends lost 6 bases and 1 base respectively, with 12 bases between them. CDR3 sequence reads: CASRVDSGNTEAFF. DNA for the CDR3: TGTGCCAGTAGGGTGGACAGTGGGAACACTGAAGCTTTCTTT.

CDR3 coding DNA: TGCGCCAGCAGCCCGGACCACAGGGCCAACTATGGCTACACCTTC. It is translated as CASSPDHRANYGYTF. The chain carries TRBV4-1 and TRBJ1-2, with D perhaps TRBD1 (6 bases). Germline CDR1 MGHRA, CDR2 YSYEKL. This CDR3 has 15 amino acids. Trimming pared 4 bases from V and 2 bases from J, leaving 14 bases between.

The chain joins TRBV28 to TRBJ2-1; 8 bases fit TRBD2. This CDR3 spans 15 amino acids. In germline, CDR1 is MDHEN, CDR2 SYDVKM. The V segment lost 8 bases and the J segment 8 bases; nucleotides outside the gene matches: 14. The CDR3 spells CASALVAAGGDEQFF. The DNA of the CDR3 is TGTGCCAGCGCCTTAGTAGCGGCGGGGGGCGATGAGCAGTTCTTC.

CDR3 residues: CASSLRQGSNTEAFF. CDR3 bases: TGTGCCAGCAGTCTAAGACAGGGCTCGAACACTGAAGCTTTCTTT. The chain uses TRBV25-1 and TRBJ1-1; TRBD1 matches 7 bases. CDR1 MGHDK and CDR2 SYGVNS come from the germline V gene. The CDR3 runs to 15 residues. V lost 5 bases and J lost 1; bases outside the gene matches: 7.

The V and J genes are TRBV11-1 and TRBJ2-2; 7 bases are a match to TRBD2. Germline V gene lookup returns CDR1 SGHAT and CDR2 FQDESV (reference sequence). J lost 3 bases, V lost 5 bases, and 6 bases had no gene match. The CDR3 loop spans 15 amino acids. CDR3 amino acids: CASSAGTTYTGELFF. CDR3 sequence (DNA): TGTGCCAGCAGCGCCGGGACTACCTACACCGGGGAGCTGTTTTTT. Filled out from reference TRBV11-1 and TRBJ2-2, the complete variable domain reads EAEVAQSPRYKITEKSQAVAFWCDPISGHATLYWYRQILGQGPELLVQFQDESVVDDSQLPKDRFSAERLKGVDSTLKIQPAELGDSAMYLCASSAGTTYTGELFFGEGSRLTVL.

This CDR3 is CASSVAPSGDLYNEQFF. In DNA form, the CDR3 reads TGTGCCAGCAGCGTAGCTCCCAGCGGGGACCTCTACAATGAGCAGTTCTTC. The chain uses TRBV9 and TRBJ2-1, with 7 bases that match TRBD2. The trim removed 0 bases at V and 3 bases at J, leaving 9 bases unmatched. Germline V gene lookup returns CDR1 SGDLS and CDR2 YYNGEE. The CDR3 contains 17 residues.

The chain employs TRBV2 and TRBJ1-2, with D hard to call. Germline assignment: CDR1 SNHLY and CDR2 FYNNEI. The CDR3 runs to 13 residues. V shed 3 bases and J shed 10 bases, with 15 bases lying between them. The CDR3 DNA sequence: TGTGCCAGCAGTGAGCGGGCGCAGACGGACTACACCTTC. Translated: CASSERAQTDYTF.

The CDR3 is CASSVDRDQPQHF. The CDR3 DNA follows: TGCGCCAGCAGCGTGGACAGGGATCAGCCCCAGCATTTT. The rearrangement joins TRBV5-1 to TRBJ1-5; 8 positions match TRBD1. The CDR3 is made up of 13 amino acids. The germline V gene encodes CDR1 SGHRS and CDR2 YFSETQ. V trimming: 4 bases; J trimming: 5 bases; junction bases outside the gene matches: 2.

The rearrangement links TRBV6-4 to TRBJ1-2, with D possibly matching TRBD1 (6 bases). Germline-derived CDR1 and CDR2 are MRHNA and SNTAGT. V dropped 4 bases and J dropped 8 bases, with 8 bases sitting between them. The CDR3 is 11 residues long. The CDR3 DNA sequence: TGTGCCAGCAGTGCAGGGGTGGGCTACACCTTC. It translates to CASSAGVGYTF.

This clone turned up a few times. J is TRBJ1-5 and V is TRBV7-2; 7 positions agree with TRBD1. The CDR3 totals 15 residues. Trimming took 2 bases from V and 4 from J; bases not matched to a gene: 5. Germline V gives CDR1 SGHTA, CDR2 FQGNSA. In DNA form, the CDR3 reads TGTGCCAGCAGCTTACTATTGACAGGGAATCAGCCCCAGCATTTT. It yields the protein CASSLLLTGNQPQHF.

The chain recombines TRBV7-9 with TRBJ2-3; 8 nucleotides line up with TRBD2. Germline assignment: CDR1 SEHNR and CDR2 FQNEAQ (reference sequence). V was clipped by 6 bases and J by 6 bases; unmatched bases: 20. This CDR3 has 18 amino acids. CDR3 residues: CASRYVPPERGSGDTQYF. DNA of the CDR3: TGTGCCAGCAGATACGTCCCCCCGGAGCGGGGGTCGGGGGATACGCAGTATTTT.

This clone was recorded a few times. The chain joins TRBV10-2 to TRBJ1-2; a weak D match, TRBD1 (6 bases). Germline assignment: CDR1 WSHSY and CDR2 SAAADI. Trimming left V 6 bases short and J 5 bases short, with 16 bases between. The CDR3 contains 14 residues. This CDR3 is CASSGTGIGYGYTF. CDR3 DNA sequence: TGCGCCAGCAGCGGCACAGGGATTGGATATGGCTACACCTTC.

The chain has TRBV2 and TRBJ1-2; 7 bases line up with TRBD1. Germline V gene sequence: CDR1 SNHLY, CDR2 FYNNEI. After removal of 6 bases from V and 8 bases from J, the junction contained 12 bases not matched to a gene. The CDR3 length is 14 residues. CDR3 region: CASRGSGTAYGYTF. The CDR3 DNA reads as TGTGCCAGCAGGGGCTCCGGGACAGCTTACGGCTACACCTTC.

The chain carries TRBV7-6 and TRBJ2-5; 8 bases map to TRBD2. With 3 bases clipped from V and 4 bases from J, the junction kept 7 bases outside the gene matches. CDR1 and CDR2 from the germline V gene are SGHVS and FNYEAQ. CDR3 length equals 15 residues. The DNA of the CDR3 is TGTGCCAGCAGCTTTAGGGCGGGGGGTGGAGAGACCCAGTACTTC. Translated: CASSFRAGGGETQYF. Full variable domain (rest looked up from reference TRBV7-6 and TRBJ2-5): GAGVSQSPRYKVTKRGQDVALRCDPISGHVSLYWYRQALGQGPEFLTYFNYEAQQDKSGLPNDRFSAERPEGSISTLTIQRTEQRDSAMYRCASSFRAGGGETQYFGPGTRLLVL.

V usage is TRBV7-9 and J usage is TRBJ2-6, with D tentatively TRBD2 (6 bases). This CDR3 is 19 amino acids long. Germline CDR1 and CDR2: SEHNR and FQNEAQ (reference sequence). V dropped 4 bases and J dropped 0 bases, with 19 bases sitting between them. The CDR3 sequence: CASSSKTGRSLSGANVLTF. The CDR3 DNA is TGTGCCAGCAGCTCCAAGACTGGGAGGTCCCTCTCTGGGGCCAACGTCCTGACTTTC.

This clone was observed a few times. This sequence joins TRBV6-7 and TRBJ1-5; 10 bases fit TRBD1. TRBV6-7 is an ORF; its function is uncertain. After removal of 3 bases from V and 5 bases from J, the junction contained 7 bases not matched to a gene. The CDR3 is 16 residues long. The CDR3 bases are TGTGCCAGCAGTTATCGGGACAGGGGAAGAGATCAGCCCCAGCATTTT. This codes for CASSYRDRGRDQPQHF.

This clone turned up a few times. The V and J genes are TRBV5-8 and TRBJ1-1; D is possibly TRBD1 (5 bases). This CDR3 comprises 14 residues. V lost 0 bases and J 2 bases, leaving 8 bases between the germline ends. Germline CDR1 SGHTS, CDR2 YDEGEE. The CDR3 sequence is CASSLGQRNTEAFF. CDR3 DNA sequence: TGTGCCAGCAGCTTGGGACAGAGAAACACTGAAGCTTTCTTT.

The chain carries TRBV6-1 and TRBJ2-7, with a tentative D call TRBD1 (6 bases). The germline gives CDR1 MNHNS, CDR2 SASEGT. The CDR3 covers 14 residues. Trimming removed 3 bases at V and 2 bases at J, with 11 bases between. CDR3 bases: TGTGCCAGCAGTGAGGCAGGGGTAGCCTACGAGCAGTACTTC. Translated, it gives CASSEAGVAYEQYF.

The chain joins TRBV2 to TRBJ1-2; 7 nucleotides match TRBD1. The CDR3 is made up of 13 amino acids. Per germline, CDR1 SNHLY and CDR2 FYNNEI. V shed 6 bases, J shed 7 bases, and the junction held 8 bases outside the gene matches. The CDR3 DNA follows: TGTGCCAGCAGGGATACAGGGGTTGGTGGCTACACCTTC. It specifies CASRDTGVGGYTF.

V gene TRBV30 combines with J gene TRBJ2-7; 10 bases agree with TRBD1. The length of the CDR3 is 14 residues. CDR1 GTSNPN and CDR2 SVGIG come from the germline V gene (reference sequence). Unmatched junction bases numbered 4, after V lost 1 base and J lost 4 bases. CDR3 protein: CAWSERTGGYEQYV. The DNA for the CDR3 is TGTGCCTGGAGTGAGCGGACAGGGGGTTACGAGCAGTACGTC.

The chain has TRBV28 and TRBJ2-7; 10 bases align to TRBD1. V shed 5 bases and J 5 bases; nucleotides not matched to a gene: 6. Germline V gene lookup returns CDR1 MDHEN and CDR2 SYDVKM. CDR3 length: 14 residues. CDR3 protein: CASSRTGGYHEQYF. CDR3 coding DNA: TGTGCCAGCAGTCGGACAGGGGGATACCACGAGCAGTACTTC.

CDR3 in amino acids: CASSPPNRGDYGYTF. The DNA of the CDR3 is TGTGCCAGCTCACCACCGAACAGGGGGGACTATGGCTACACCTTC. The rearrangement joins TRBV18 to TRBJ1-2; 8 bases align to TRBD1. Trimming at V came to 0 bases and at J to 3 bases, leaving 3 bases not matched to a gene. Germline CDR1 reads KGHSH; CDR2 reads LQKENI. The CDR3 is 15 residues long.